This paragraph reports one TCR beta chain. The sample belongs to a study of blood T cell repertoires in COVID-19. Looking at the study overall: COVID-19 samples from acute and convalescent phases originated in the United States, Italy and Spain. The cDNA or gDNA used as material had been derived from T cells, B-cell-depleted T cells, or PBMCs.

Germline CDR1 is LNHNV and CDR2 is YYDKDF (reference sequence). The V and J ends lost 3 bases and 5 bases, in that order; junction bases with no gene match: 5. This CDR3 contains 14 residues. Sequencing used immunoSEQ multiplex PCR; TCRdb keeps in-frame clones, though not all of them. The repertoire holds 75,000 to 95,000 clones, with 80% to 90% as singletons. The source is a man aged 45-65 years with active COVID-19. The rearrangement links TRBV15 to TRBJ2-5; TRBD2 matches at 8 bases. The sequencing sample was made of peripheral blood. The CDR3 is CATSSAGGGETQYF. The CDR3 region has the DNA TGTGCCACCAGCAGCGCGGGAGGTGGGGAGACCCAGTACTTC.